This TCR beta chain was documented in a study of a mutant IDH1 vaccine in newly diagnosed glioma. Overall study context: In weeks 1, 3, 5, 7, 11, 15, 19 and 23, patients were vaccinated. The study's findings and limits: Of the patients, less than 95% had vaccine-induced immune responses.

Time point defined: week 23, last vaccination. A single vaccine dose contained 300 ug of mutant IDH1 20-mer peptide, and topical imiquimod was used with it. Only in-frame clones appear in the TCRdb table, and some are missing; sequencing was by immunoSEQ multiplex PCR. This table holds around 60,000 clones, 85% found once. Comment on this clone: Its antigen is as yet unknown.

The CDR3 runs to 13 residues. Trimming left V 2 bases short and J 13 bases short, with 15 bases between. CDR1 WSHSY and CDR2 SAAADI come from the germline V gene. The sample was PBMCs, taken from a glioma patient whose treatment included an IDH1 peptide vaccine. The sequence derives from a man aged 25 to 45 with glioma. This chain connects TRBV10-2 to TRBJ2-1, with D hard to call. This CDR3 reads CASSEPLSHGQFF. DNA of the CDR3: TGCGCCAGCAGTGAGCCCTTATCGCACGGACAGTTCTTC.